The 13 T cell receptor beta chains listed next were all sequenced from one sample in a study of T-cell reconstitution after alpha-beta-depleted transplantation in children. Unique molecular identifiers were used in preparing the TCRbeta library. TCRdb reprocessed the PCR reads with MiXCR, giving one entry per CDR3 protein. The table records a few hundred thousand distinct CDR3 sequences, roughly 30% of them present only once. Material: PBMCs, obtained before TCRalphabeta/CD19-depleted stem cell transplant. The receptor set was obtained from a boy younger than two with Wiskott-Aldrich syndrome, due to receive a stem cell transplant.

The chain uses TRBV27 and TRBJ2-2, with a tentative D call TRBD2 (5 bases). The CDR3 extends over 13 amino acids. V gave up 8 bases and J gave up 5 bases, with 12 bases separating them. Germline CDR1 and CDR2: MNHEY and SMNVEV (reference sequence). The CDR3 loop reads CASGRLGTGELFF. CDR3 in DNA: TGTGCCAGCGGGAGATTAGGGACCGGGGAGCTGTTTTTT.

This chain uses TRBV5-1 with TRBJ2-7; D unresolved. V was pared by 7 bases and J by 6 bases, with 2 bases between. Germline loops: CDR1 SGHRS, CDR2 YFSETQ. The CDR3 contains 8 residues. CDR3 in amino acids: CASREQYF. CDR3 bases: TGCGCCAGCCGCGAGCAGTACTTC. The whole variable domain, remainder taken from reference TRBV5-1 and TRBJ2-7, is KAGVTQTPRYLIKTRGQQVTLSCSPISGHRSVSWYQQTPGQGLQFLFEYFSETQRNKGNFPGRFSGRQFSNSRSEMNVSTLELGDSALYLCASREQYFGPGTRLTVT.

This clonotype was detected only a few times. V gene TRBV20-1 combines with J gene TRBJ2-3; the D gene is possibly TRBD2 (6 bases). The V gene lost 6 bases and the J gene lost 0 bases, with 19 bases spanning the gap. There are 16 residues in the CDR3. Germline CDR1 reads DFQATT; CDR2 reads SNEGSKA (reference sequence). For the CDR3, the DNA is TGCAGTGCGGAGGGCGGGACCGACTTAAGCACAGATACGCAGTATTTT. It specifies CSAEGGTDLSTDTQYF.

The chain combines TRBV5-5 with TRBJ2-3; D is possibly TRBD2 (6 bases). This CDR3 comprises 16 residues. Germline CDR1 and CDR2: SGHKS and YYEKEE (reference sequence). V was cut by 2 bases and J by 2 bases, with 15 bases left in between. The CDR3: CASSLSAGSHTDTQYF. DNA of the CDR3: TGTGCCAGCAGCTTATCAGCGGGTAGCCACACAGATACGCAGTATTTT. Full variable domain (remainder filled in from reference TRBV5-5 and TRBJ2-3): DAGVTQSPTHLIKTRGQQVTLRCSPISGHKSVSWYQQVLGQGPQFIFQYYEKEERGRGNFPDRFSARQFPNYSSELNVNALLLGDSALYLCASSLSAGSHTDTQYFGPGTRLTVL.

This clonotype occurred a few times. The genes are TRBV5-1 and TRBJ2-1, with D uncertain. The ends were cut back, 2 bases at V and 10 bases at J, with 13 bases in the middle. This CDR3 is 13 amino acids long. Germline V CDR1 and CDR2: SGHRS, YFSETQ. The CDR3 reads CASSLNPGREQFF. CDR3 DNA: TGCGCCAGCAGCTTAAACCCCGGCAGGGAGCAGTTCTTC.

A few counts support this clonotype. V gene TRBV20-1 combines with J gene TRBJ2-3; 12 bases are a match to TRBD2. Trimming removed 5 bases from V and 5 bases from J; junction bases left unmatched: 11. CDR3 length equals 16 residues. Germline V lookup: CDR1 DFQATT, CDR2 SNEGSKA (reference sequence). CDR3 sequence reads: CSAVQALLAGGDTQYF. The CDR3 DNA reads TGCAGTGCTGTCCAAGCTTTACTAGCGGGAGGAGATACGCAGTATTTT.

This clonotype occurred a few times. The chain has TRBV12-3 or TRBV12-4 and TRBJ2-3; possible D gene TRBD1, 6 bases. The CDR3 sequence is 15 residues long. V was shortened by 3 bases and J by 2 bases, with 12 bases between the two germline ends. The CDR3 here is CASSFGTLYTDTQYF. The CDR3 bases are TGTGCCAGCAGTTTCGGGACACTCTACACAGATACGCAGTATTTT.

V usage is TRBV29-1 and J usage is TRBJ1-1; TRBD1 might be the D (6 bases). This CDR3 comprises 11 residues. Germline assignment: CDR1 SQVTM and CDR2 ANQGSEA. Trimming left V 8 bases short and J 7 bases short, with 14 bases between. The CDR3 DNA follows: TGCAGCCTCTCACAGGGAGGTGAAGCTTTCTTT. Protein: CSLSQGGEAFF.

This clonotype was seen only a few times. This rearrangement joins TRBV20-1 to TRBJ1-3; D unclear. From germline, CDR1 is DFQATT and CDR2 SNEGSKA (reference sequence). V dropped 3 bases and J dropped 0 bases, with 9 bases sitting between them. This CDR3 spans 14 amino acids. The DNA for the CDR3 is TGCAGTGCTAGGACACCCAGCTCTGGAAACACCATATATTTT. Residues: CSARTPSSGNTIYF.

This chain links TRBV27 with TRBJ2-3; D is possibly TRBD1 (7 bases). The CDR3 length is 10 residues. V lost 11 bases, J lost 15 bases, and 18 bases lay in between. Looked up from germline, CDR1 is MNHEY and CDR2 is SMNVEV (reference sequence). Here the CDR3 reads CARQGGKQYF. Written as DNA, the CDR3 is TGTGCCCGCCAGGGGGGCAAACAATATTTT.

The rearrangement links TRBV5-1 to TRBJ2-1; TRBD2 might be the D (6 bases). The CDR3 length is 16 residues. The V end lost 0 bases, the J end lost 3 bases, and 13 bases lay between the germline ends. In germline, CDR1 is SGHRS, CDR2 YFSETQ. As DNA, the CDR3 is TGCGCCAGCAGCTTGGCCAGTCAGGGACTCTACAATGAGCAGTTCTTC. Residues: CASSLASQGLYNEQFF. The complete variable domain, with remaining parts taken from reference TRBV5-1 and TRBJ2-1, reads KAGVTQTPRYLIKTRGQQVTLSCSPISGHRSVSWYQQTPGQGLQFLFEYFSETQRNKGNFPGRFSGRQFSNSRSEMNVSTLELGDSALYLCASSLASQGLYNEQFFGPGTRLTVL.

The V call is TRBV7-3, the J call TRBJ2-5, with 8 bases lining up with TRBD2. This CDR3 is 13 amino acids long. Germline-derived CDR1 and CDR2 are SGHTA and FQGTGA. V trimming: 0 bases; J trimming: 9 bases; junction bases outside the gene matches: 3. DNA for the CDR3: TGTGCCAGCAGCTTAACATACGGGGGGGCCCAGTACTTC. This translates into CASSLTYGGAQYF.

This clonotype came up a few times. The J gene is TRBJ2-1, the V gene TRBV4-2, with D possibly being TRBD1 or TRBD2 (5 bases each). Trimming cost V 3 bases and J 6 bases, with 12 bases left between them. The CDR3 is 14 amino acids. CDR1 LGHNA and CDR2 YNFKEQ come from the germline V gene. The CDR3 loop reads CASSQGVAGNEQFF. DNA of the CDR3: TGTGCCAGCAGCCAGGGGGTAGCTGGCAATGAGCAGTTCTTC.